Sequencing of this T cell receptor (beta chain) was carried out in a study of Graves' ophthalmopathy and Graves' hyperthyroidism. TCR beta CDR3 amplification used RNA transcripts. HTBI primers served in a first-round RT-PCR, which a second-round multiplex PCR followed. TCRdb reprocessed the multiplex PCR reads via MiXCR and lists one record per CDR3 protein. The data hold 300,000 to 400,000 distinct CDR3 sequences, with 17% observed a single time. This clonotype was recorded at least ten times. This CDR3 region has 12 residues. With V trimmed by 6 bases and J by 7 bases, 5 bases remained unmatched. The germline gives CDR1 SEHNR, CDR2 FQNEAQ (reference sequence). Exclusion criteria comprised other autoimmune diseases, uncontrolled infections, pregnancy or lactation in patients. PBMCs came from roughly 10 ml of fresh peripheral blood.

The sequence derives from an adult woman with stable Graves' hyperthyroidism. The chain has TRBV7-9 and TRBJ1-2; TRBD1 matches 7 bases. The sample comprised peripheral blood. CDR3: CASRQGERGYTF. CDR3 sequence (DNA): TGTGCCAGCAGGCAGGGGGAACGTGGCTACACCTTC.